Below, 9 T cell receptor beta chains from the same sample are listed, as sequenced in a study of cytomegalovirus exposure and HLA in healthy donors. TCRdb's table, derived via immunoSEQ multiplex PCR, lists solely in-frame clones and lacks some. Seen here are nearly 200,000 clones, more than 65% observed once, and the top ten hold roughly an eighth. The sample comprised PBMCs. The receptor source for this set is a woman aged 25 to 45 in good health and CMV-seropositive.

This rearrangement joins TRBV27 to TRBJ2-7; 11 bases line up with TRBD2. The germline V gene has CDR1 MNHEY and CDR2 SMNVEV (reference sequence). V trimming: 2 bases; J trimming: 5 bases; junction bases outside the gene matches: 5. This CDR3 contains 15 residues. The CDR3 reads CASSLALAGVNEQYF. CDR3 nucleotide sequence: TGTGCCAGCAGTTTAGCACTAGCGGGAGTGAACGAGCAGTACTTC.

The rearrangement links TRBV27 to TRBJ2-1, with TRBD2 as a possible D gene (5 bases). There are 12 residues in the CDR3. Trimming pared 5 bases from V and 6 bases from J, leaving 8 bases between. Germline V gene data show CDR1 as MNHEY and CDR2 as SMNVEV (reference sequence). CDR3 in amino acids: CASSIRGNEQFF. CDR3 coding DNA: TGTGCCAGCAGTATACGGGGCAATGAGCAGTTCTTC.

The genes are TRBV30 and TRBJ2-2; D is ambiguous. In germline, CDR1 is GTSNPN, CDR2 SVGIG (reference sequence). The CDR3 runs 13 residues. V was cut by 0 bases and J by 4 bases, with 6 bases left in between. CDR3: CAWSVTFTGELFF. The CDR3 region has the DNA TGTGCCTGGAGTGTTACTTTCACCGGGGAGCTGTTTTTT.

The rearrangement joins TRBV5-1 to TRBJ2-1; 13 bases are a match to TRBD2. J lost 7 bases, V lost 5 bases, and 9 bases had no gene match. CDR1 and CDR2 (germline): SGHRS, YFSETQ. The CDR3 runs to 16 residues. As DNA, the CDR3 is TGCGCCAGCAGTTGGACTAGCGGGGGCGTGGGGAATGAGCAGTTCTTC. Translated, it gives CASSWTSGGVGNEQFF.

The chain is built from TRBV7-9 and TRBJ2-1; D may be TRBD1 (6 bases). Germline V lookup: CDR1 SEHNR, CDR2 FQNEAQ (reference sequence). The CDR3 consists of 16 residues. V dropped 2 bases and J dropped 4 bases, with 15 bases sitting between them. CDR3 sequence (DNA): TGTGCCAGCAGCTTACTTCACAGGGTCGATTACAATGAGCAGTTCTTC. It is translated as CASSLLHRVDYNEQFF. The full variable domain, rest sourced from reference TRBV7-9 and TRBJ2-1, is DTGVSQNPRHKITKRGQNVTFRCDPISEHNRLYWYRQTLGQGPEFLTYFQNEAQLEKSRLLSDRFSAERPKGSFSTLEIQRTEQGDSAMYLCASSLLHRVDYNEQFFGPGTRLTVL.

The chain has TRBV2 and TRBJ1-5; D possibly corresponds to TRBD1 (5 bases). The CDR3 totals 14 residues. Germline assignment: CDR1 SNHLY and CDR2 FYNNEI. V lost 7 bases and J lost 5, with 15 bases in between. The DNA of the CDR3 is TGTGCCAGCACGCGAACCCAGGGTTATCAGCCCCAGCATTTT. This encodes CASTRTQGYQPQHF.

CDR3 protein: CASSLSFTDTQYF. In nucleotides, the CDR3 is TGTGCCAGCAGTTTAAGCTTCACAGATACGCAGTATTTT. The chain is built from TRBV27 and TRBJ2-3; D remains ambiguous. V lost 2 bases, J lost 2 bases, and 5 bases lay in between. Germline lookup yields CDR1 MNHEY and CDR2 SMNVEV (reference sequence). This CDR3 region has 13 residues.

V gene TRBV4-2 combines with J gene TRBJ2-5; D is uncertain. Trimming took 4 bases from V and 5 from J, leaving 8 bases between them. The CDR3 sequence is 12 residues long. Germline V gene lookup returns CDR1 LGHNA and CDR2 YNFKEQ. CDR3 nucleotide sequence: TGTGCCAGCAGCCCCTCGAGGGAGACCCAGTACTTC. It specifies CASSPSRETQYF.

J is TRBJ1-5 and V is TRBV28; D not resolved. The CDR3 runs to 10 residues. Per the germline V gene, CDR1 is MDHEN and CDR2 is SYDVKM. The V gene lost 10 bases and the J gene lost 9 bases, with 10 bases spanning the gap. Here the CDR3 DNA reads TGTGCCACCAACCAGGCGCCCCAGCATTTT. Its protein is CATNQAPQHF.